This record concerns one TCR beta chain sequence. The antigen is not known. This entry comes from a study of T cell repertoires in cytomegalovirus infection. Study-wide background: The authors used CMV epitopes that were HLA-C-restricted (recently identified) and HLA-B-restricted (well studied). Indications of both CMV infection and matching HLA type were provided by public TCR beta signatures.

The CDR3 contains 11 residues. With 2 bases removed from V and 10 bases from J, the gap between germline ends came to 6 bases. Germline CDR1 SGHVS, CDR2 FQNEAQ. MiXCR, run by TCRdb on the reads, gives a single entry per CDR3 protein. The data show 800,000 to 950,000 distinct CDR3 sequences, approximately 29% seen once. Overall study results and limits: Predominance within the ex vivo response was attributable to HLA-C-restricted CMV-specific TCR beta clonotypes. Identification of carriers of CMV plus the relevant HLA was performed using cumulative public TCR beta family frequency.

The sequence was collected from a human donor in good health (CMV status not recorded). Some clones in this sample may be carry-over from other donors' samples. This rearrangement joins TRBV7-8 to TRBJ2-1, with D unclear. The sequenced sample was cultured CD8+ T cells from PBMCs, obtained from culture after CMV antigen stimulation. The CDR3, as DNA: TGTGCCAGCAGCTTATTTTCCGAGCAGTTCTTC. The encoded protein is CASSLFSEQFF.